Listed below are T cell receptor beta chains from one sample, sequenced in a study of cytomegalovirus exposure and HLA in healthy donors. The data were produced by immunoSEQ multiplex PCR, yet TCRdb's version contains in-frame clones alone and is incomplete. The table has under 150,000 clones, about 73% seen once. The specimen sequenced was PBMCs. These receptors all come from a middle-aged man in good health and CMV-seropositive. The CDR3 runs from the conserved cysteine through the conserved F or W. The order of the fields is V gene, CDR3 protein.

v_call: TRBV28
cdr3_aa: CASRRRQGAGEQYF

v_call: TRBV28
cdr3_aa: CASSSQGASNEKLFF

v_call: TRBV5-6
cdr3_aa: CASSWTRGSNSPLHF

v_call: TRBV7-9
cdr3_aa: CSSSLNTGGKTEAFF

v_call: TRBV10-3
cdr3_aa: CAISEPQGGSRGGYNEQFF

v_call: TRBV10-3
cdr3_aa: CAARGGSGNTIYF

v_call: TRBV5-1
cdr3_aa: CASSGSGSPGELFF

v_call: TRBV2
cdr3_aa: CASSVFEDYGYTF

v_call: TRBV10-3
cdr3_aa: CAIRNSGVETQYF

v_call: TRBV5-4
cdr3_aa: CASSLDWAHEQYF

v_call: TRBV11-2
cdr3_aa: CASSLAVGGMTEAFF

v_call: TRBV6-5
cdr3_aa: CASRTGTGGVKLFF

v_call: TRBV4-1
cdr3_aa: CASTNTGRTGELFF

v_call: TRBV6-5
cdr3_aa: CASSPGLARETQYF

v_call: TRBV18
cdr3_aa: CASSPQDLGTANTEAFF

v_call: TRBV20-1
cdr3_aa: CRLPYGYTF

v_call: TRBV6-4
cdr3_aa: CASSEQGGAGEQFF

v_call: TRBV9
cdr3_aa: CASSVNGDTQYF

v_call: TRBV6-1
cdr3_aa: CASSGGLAGVRGEQFF

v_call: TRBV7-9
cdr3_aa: CSSSSGEDTQYF

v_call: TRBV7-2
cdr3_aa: CASSSRGGTHSSYEQYF

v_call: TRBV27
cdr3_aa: CASSSREGRALHF

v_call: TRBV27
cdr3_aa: CASSLWQREGYNEQFF

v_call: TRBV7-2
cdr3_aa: CASSPGTSSYEQYF

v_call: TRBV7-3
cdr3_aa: CASSPLGGRALETQYF

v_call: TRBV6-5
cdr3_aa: CASSYGPSSGNTIYF

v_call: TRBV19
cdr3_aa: CASSRGLAGARSNEQFF

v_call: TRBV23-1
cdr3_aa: CASSQFTRDETQYF

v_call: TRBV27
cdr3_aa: CASSLAGEREGYTF

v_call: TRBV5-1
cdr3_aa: CASSQTYQGERLLEQYF

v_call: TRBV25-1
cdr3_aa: CASSGDRNSYEQYF

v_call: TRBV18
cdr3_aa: CASARDRGREQYF

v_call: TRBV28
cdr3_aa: CASSPVTNYGYTF

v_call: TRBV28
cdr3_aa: CASSLNRVSYEQYF

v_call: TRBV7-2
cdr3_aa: CASSLEWASGSVDTQYF

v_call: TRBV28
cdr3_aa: CASSPGTGPLNTEAFF

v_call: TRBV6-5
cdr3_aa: CASTPRVDGELFF

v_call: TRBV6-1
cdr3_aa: CASSAYMTGENEKLFF

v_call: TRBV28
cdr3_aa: CASSGAGTGGDEQYF

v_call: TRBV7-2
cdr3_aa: CASSLVGGLYVYVEQFF

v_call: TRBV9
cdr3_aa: CASSPRGSTNEKLFF